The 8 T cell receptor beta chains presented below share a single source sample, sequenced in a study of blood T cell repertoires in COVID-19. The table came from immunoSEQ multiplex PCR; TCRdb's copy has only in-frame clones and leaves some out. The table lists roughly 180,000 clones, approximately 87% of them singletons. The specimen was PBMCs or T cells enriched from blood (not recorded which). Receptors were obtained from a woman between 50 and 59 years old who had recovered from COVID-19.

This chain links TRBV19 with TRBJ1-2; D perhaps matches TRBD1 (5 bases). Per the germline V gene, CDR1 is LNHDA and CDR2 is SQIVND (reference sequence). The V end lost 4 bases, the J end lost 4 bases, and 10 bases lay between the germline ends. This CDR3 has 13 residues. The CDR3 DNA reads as TGTGCCAGTAGTACAGGGTACTCCTATGGCTACACCTTC. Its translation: CASSTGYSYGYTF.

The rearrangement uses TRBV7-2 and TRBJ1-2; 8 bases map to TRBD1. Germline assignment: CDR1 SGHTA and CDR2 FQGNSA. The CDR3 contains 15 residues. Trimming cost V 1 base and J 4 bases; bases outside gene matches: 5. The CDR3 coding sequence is TGTGCCAGCAGCTTAGGGGCAGGGGGCGGCTATGGCTACACCTTC. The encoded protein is CASSLGAGGGYGYTF.

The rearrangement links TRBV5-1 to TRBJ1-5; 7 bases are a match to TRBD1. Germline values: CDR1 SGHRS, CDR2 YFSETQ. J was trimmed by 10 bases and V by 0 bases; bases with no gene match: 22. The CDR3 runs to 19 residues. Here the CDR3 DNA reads TGCGCCAGCAGCTTGGGCCGGGACAGCAAATCCGAAGGCCTCAGTCCCCAGCATTTT. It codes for CASSLGRDSKSEGLSPQHF.

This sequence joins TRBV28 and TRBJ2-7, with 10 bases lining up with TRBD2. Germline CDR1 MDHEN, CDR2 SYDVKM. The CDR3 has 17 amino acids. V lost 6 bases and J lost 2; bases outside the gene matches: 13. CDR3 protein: CASSPGYGLADAYEQYV. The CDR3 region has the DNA TGTGCCAGCAGCCCCGGATATGGACTAGCGGATGCCTACGAGCAGTACGTC.

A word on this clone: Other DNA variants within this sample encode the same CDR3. CDR3 sequence (DNA): TGTGCCAGCAGTTTGTATAATGAGCAGTTCTTC. Translation gives CASSLYNEQFF. The V call is TRBV12-3 or TRBV12-4, the J call TRBJ2-1; the D is unclear. V was pared by 3 bases and J by 7 bases, with 4 bases between. The CDR3 has 11 residues.

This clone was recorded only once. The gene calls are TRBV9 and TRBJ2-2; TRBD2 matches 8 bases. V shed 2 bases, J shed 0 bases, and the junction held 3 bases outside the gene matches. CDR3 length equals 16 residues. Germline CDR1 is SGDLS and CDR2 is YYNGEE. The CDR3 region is CASSVSGLANTGELFF. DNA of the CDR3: TGTGCCAGCAGCGTCTCGGGACTAGCGAACACCGGGGAGCTGTTTTTT.

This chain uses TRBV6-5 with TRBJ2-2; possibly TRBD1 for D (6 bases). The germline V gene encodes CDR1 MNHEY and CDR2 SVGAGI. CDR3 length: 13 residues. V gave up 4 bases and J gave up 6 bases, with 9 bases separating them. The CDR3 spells CASSSTGPGELFF. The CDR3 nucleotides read TGTGCCAGCAGTTCCACAGGGCCCGGGGAGCTGTTTTTT.

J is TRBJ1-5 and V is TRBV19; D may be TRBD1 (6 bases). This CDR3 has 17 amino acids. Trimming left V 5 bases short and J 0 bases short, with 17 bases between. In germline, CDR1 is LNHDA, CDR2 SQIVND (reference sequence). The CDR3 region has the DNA TGTGCCAGTAGTCCCCGGGTAGGGGGTAATAGCAATCAGCCCCAGCATTTT. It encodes CASSPRVGGNSNQPQHF.